Presented here are 27 T cell receptor beta chains from one specimen sequenced in a study of T cells after yellow fever vaccination. In TCRdb, the 5' RACE reads were re-called with MiXCR into one record per CDR3 protein. Of 400,000 to 450,000 distinct CDR3 sequences in the sample, 18% are singletons; the top ten hold 15% to 20%. Sample: PBMCs, taken before the yellow fever booster vaccination. The receptors were gathered from a man aged 18 to 35 who received the YFV17D yellow fever vaccine.

In this sample, this clonotype turned up a few times. The V and J genes are TRBV4-3 and TRBJ2-1; 7 nucleotides align to TRBD1. CDR1 is LGHNA and CDR2 is YSLEER in the germline V gene. V shed 4 bases and J 4 bases; nucleotides not matched to a gene: 10. The CDR3 contains 16 residues. CDR3 loop: CASSLSTGHSYNEQFF. CDR3 DNA sequence: TGCGCCAGCAGCCTTTCGACAGGGCATTCTTACAATGAGCAGTTCTTC.

The chain carries TRBV20-1 and TRBJ1-4; D perhaps matches TRBD1 (5 bases). Germline V CDR1 and CDR2: DFQATT, SNEGSKA (reference sequence). V shed 2 bases and J shed 8 bases, with 12 bases lying between them. The CDR3 is made up of 13 amino acids. The chain's CDR3 is CSARSGHREKLFF. The CDR3 region has the DNA TGCAGTGCTAGATCCGGACACCGGGAAAAACTGTTTTTT.

CDR3 loop: CASSLFGGQATDTQYF. CDR3 DNA: TGTGCCAGCAGTTTATTCGGCGGGCAGGCGACAGATACGCAGTATTTT. The chain employs TRBV12-3 or TRBV12-4 and TRBJ2-3; D possibly corresponds to TRBD2 (5 bases). CDR3 length: 16 amino acids. Trimming shortened V by 2 bases and J by 3 bases, and 15 bases separated the two germline ends.

This clonotype showed up just a few times. The rearrangement joins TRBV6-5 to TRBJ1-5; D gene ambiguous. Germline V CDR1 and CDR2: MNHEY, SVGAGI. The CDR3 length is 15 residues. Trimming pared 6 bases from V and 3 bases from J, leaving 15 bases between. The CDR3 DNA is TGTGCCAGCAGCATGGGCCCCAAACCCAATCAGCCCCAGCATTTT. Translation gives CASSMGPKPNQPQHF.

This sequence joins TRBV7-9 and TRBJ2-7, with 7 bases that match TRBD1. V was pared by 8 bases and J by 0 bases, with 4 bases of the junction left unmatched. The CDR3 is 13 residues long. From germline, CDR1 is SEHNR and CDR2 FQNEAQ (reference sequence). The CDR3 here is CASSGTASYEQYF. The CDR3 coding sequence is TGTGCCAGCTCCGGGACAGCCTCCTACGAGCAGTACTTC.

The chain joins TRBV5-4 to TRBJ1-2; D gene ambiguous. In germline, CDR1 is SGHNT, CDR2 YYREEE (reference sequence). The CDR3 totals 13 residues. Trimming stripped 4 bases from V and 7 bases from J, with 14 bases between. The CDR3 loop reads CASSRDEGVGYTF. CDR3 bases: TGTGCCAGCAGCAGAGATGAAGGTGTTGGCTACACCTTC. The whole variable domain, filled in from reference TRBV5-4 and TRBJ1-2, reads ETGVTQSPTHLIKTRGQQVTLRCSSQSGHNTVSWYQQALGQGPQFIFQYYREEENGRGNFPPRFSGLQFPNYSSELNVNALELDDSALYLCASSRDEGVGYTFGSGTRLTVV.

The rearrangement links TRBV7-9 to TRBJ2-5, with D possibly TRBD2 on 6 matching bases. V was clipped by 4 bases and J by 9 bases, with 27 bases between them. The CDR3 spans 17 residues. The germline CDR1 and CDR2 sequences are SEHNR and FQNEAQ (reference sequence). This CDR3 reads CASSSNARGPSGWAQYF. The CDR3 DNA follows: TGTGCCAGCAGCTCCAACGCGCGGGGTCCCTCTGGCTGGGCCCAGTACTTC.

This clonotype has more than one count but fewer than ten. The chain carries TRBV4-3 and TRBJ1-1; D is perhaps TRBD1 (6 bases). Between the trimmed V and J ends, which lost 1 base and 8 bases, there was a span of 17 bases. Germline values: CDR1 LGHNA, CDR2 YSLEER. The CDR3 has 15 residues. The chain's CDR3 is CASSQGWQGLAEAFF. CDR3 in DNA: TGCGCCAGCAGCCAAGGTTGGCAGGGGCTCGCAGAAGCTTTCTTT.

This clonotype occurred a few times. V usage is TRBV12-3 or TRBV12-4 and J usage is TRBJ2-7, with 7 bases identical to TRBD1. The CDR3 spans 15 residues. Unmatched junction bases numbered 6, after V lost 4 bases and J lost 0 bases. CDR3 coding DNA: TGTGCCAGCAGTTGGACAGGCCGCGCCTCCTACGAGCAGTACGTC. This sequence encodes CASSWTGRASYEQYV.

V usage is TRBV6-2 or TRBV6-3 and J usage is TRBJ1-1; possibly TRBD1 for D (5 bases). This CDR3 region has 13 residues. From germline, CDR1 is MNHEY and CDR2 SVGEGT. Trimming removed 6 bases at V and 5 bases at J, with 13 bases between. The CDR3 protein is CASRFQGGTEAFF. Written as DNA, the CDR3 is TGTGCCAGCAGATTCCAGGGTGGGACTGAAGCTTTCTTT.

This clonotype was picked up a small number of times. The chain combines TRBV5-1 with TRBJ2-3; 7 bases map to TRBD2. The trim removed 4 bases at V and 3 bases at J, leaving 8 bases unmatched. This CDR3 has 15 residues. The V gene's germline CDR1 is SGHRS and CDR2 YFSETQ. CDR3 region: CASSRDLGGTDTQYF. As DNA, the CDR3 is TGCGCCAGCAGCCGGGACCTGGGGGGGACAGATACGCAGTATTTT.

The rearrangement joins TRBV20-1 to TRBJ2-7; either TRBD1 or TRBD2 may supply D (6 bases each). This CDR3 is 11 amino acids long. Germline CDR1 reads DFQATT; CDR2 reads SNEGSKA (reference sequence). Trimming took off 5 bases at V and 6 bases at J, with 11 bases between the two ends. The CDR3 DNA sequence: TGCAGTGCTCCGGGGGCAACCGAGCAGTACTTC. Its translation is CSAPGATEQYF.

V is TRBV5-1 and J is TRBJ1-3; TRBD1 matches at 7 bases. V was clipped by 4 bases and J by 0 bases; unmatched bases: 4. The CDR3 sequence is 15 residues long. In germline, CDR1 is SGHRS, CDR2 YFSETQ. This chain's CDR3 is CASSMQGGSGNTIYF. In DNA, the CDR3 is TGCGCCAGCAGCATGCAGGGGGGCTCTGGAAACACCATATATTTT.

This clonotype turned up a few times. The CDR3 coding sequence is TGTGCCACCGGTTTGGGGGGGGTTAGTGGCTACACCTTC. Its translation is CATGLGGVSGYTF. The gene calls are TRBV15 and TRBJ1-2; D might be TRBD1 (5 bases). In germline, CDR1 is LNHNV, CDR2 YYDKDF (reference sequence). The germline V and J ends were trimmed by 8 bases and 7 bases, with 17 bases remaining between them. The length of the CDR3 is 13 residues.

This chain uses TRBV20-1 with TRBJ1-1; D is unresolved. Trimming shortened V by 3 bases and J by 5 bases, and 10 bases separated the two germline ends. CDR1 is DFQATT and CDR2 is SNEGSKA in the germline V gene (reference sequence). The CDR3 is 12 residues long. The CDR3 region has the DNA TGCAGTGCTAGGTTTGGAGAAACTGAAGCTTTCTTT. It specifies CSARFGETEAFF.

The table lists this clonotype with a few counts. The V and J genes are TRBV27 and TRBJ2-3; 7 nucleotides match TRBD1. Germline CDR1 is MNHEY and CDR2 is SMNVEV (reference sequence). The J segment lost 2 bases and the V segment lost 4 bases, leaving 9 bases of the junction unmatched. This CDR3 has 16 residues. The CDR3 DNA reads TGTGCCAGCAGTTCGCCTCCGGGACAGCTCACAGATACGCAGTATTTT. Translating it yields CASSSPPGQLTDTQYF.

This clonotype was counted between two and nine times. The chain links TRBV10-3 to TRBJ2-5; perhaps D is TRBD1 or TRBD2 (6 bases each). The CDR3 is 15 residues long. The V gene lost 0 bases and the J gene lost 4 bases, with 12 bases spanning the gap. Germline V gives CDR1 ENHRY, CDR2 SYGVKD. The CDR3 reads CAISESKGGPETQYF. The CDR3 DNA reads TGTGCCATCAGTGAGTCGAAAGGGGGGCCAGAGACCCAGTACTTC.

This clonotype was recorded a few times. This chain joins TRBV28 and TRBJ2-7, with no clear D. CDR3 size: 13 residues. The germline CDR1 and CDR2 sequences are MDHEN and SYDVKM. Trimming left V 5 bases short and J 7 bases short, with 15 bases between. The CDR3 DNA is TGTGCCAGCAGTAAAGGGTGGTCGGAAGAGCAGTACGTC. This codes for CASSKGWSEEQYV.

This clonotype was recorded only once. The chain links TRBV4-1 to TRBJ2-3, with TRBD2 as a possible D gene (6 bases). CDR3 length: 15 residues. The germline V gene encodes CDR1 MGHRA and CDR2 YSYEKL. Trimming shortened V by 2 bases and J by 4 bases, and 13 bases separated the two germline ends. DNA for the CDR3: TGCGCCAGCAGCCAAAGGGCTAGCGAGGCAGATACGCAGTATTTT. Its translation: CASSQRASEADTQYF.

This clonotype was detected many times. The chain joins TRBV7-2 to TRBJ1-3; D not resolved. V lost 5 bases, J lost 0 bases, and 11 bases lay in between. This CDR3 comprises 15 residues. Germline values: CDR1 SGHTA, CDR2 FQGNSA. CDR3 loop: CASSRRLSSGNTIYF. In DNA, the CDR3 is TGTGCCAGCAGCCGTAGACTGTCCTCTGGAAACACCATATATTTT.

The chain has TRBV5-1 and TRBJ1-1; tentatively, D is TRBD1 (6 bases). Germline V CDR1 and CDR2: SGHRS, YFSETQ. There are 18 residues in the CDR3. Trimming pared 0 bases from V and 0 bases from J, leaving 18 bases between. The CDR3 DNA sequence: TGCGCCAGCAGCTTGGCCCCGACGAGAGGGGGGGTGAACACTGAAGCTTTCTTT. It specifies CASSLAPTRGGVNTEAFF.

Here the CDR3 reads CASSPDDSGGETQYF. The CDR3 nucleotides read TGTGCCAGCAGCCCAGATGACAGCGGCGGGGAGACCCAGTACTTC. The chain uses TRBV5-6 and TRBJ2-5; tentatively, D is TRBD1 or TRBD2 (5 bases each). Trimming took 4 bases from V and 5 from J, leaving 18 bases between them. Germline lookup yields CDR1 SGHDT and CDR2 YYEEEE. The CDR3 is 15 residues long.

V usage is TRBV29-1 and J usage is TRBJ1-4; TRBD1 matches 8 bases. Trimming took 4 bases from V and 5 from J; bases not matched to a gene: 6. This CDR3 is built from 14 residues. The germline V gene has CDR1 SQVTM and CDR2 ANQGSEA. Here the CDR3 reads CSVVPTGENEKLFF. The CDR3 DNA is TGCAGCGTTGTTCCGACAGGGGAAAATGAAAAACTGTTTTTT.

The chain employs TRBV7-2 and TRBJ2-5, with 8 nucleotides matching TRBD1. This CDR3 has 15 residues. Germline V gene lookup returns CDR1 SGHTA and CDR2 FQGNSA. The V and J ends lost 3 bases and 5 bases, in that order; junction bases with no gene match: 8. The CDR3 bases are TGTGCCAGCAGCTTCTCCGCAGGGGGCGCGGAGACCCAGTACTTC. Translating it yields CASSFSAGGAETQYF.

This clonotype appeared a few times. This chain links TRBV28 with TRBJ1-5, with D unclear. The germline V and J ends were trimmed by 6 bases and 3 bases, with 12 bases remaining between them. Germline loops: CDR1 MDHEN, CDR2 SYDVKM. CDR3 length equals 14 residues. The CDR3 spells CASSERRINQPQHF. The CDR3 DNA sequence: TGTGCCAGCAGCGAAAGACGGATCAATCAGCCCCAGCATTTT.

This clonotype has only a few counts. The rearrangement links TRBV4-2 to TRBJ1-6, with TRBD1 identical over 8 bases. Germline CDR1 is LGHNA and CDR2 is YNFKEQ. Losses at the gene ends were 3 bases for V and 10 bases for J; bases not matched to a gene: 8. CDR3 size: 15 residues. CDR3 sequence: CASSQEQGGRSPLHF. The DNA of the CDR3 is TGTGCCAGCAGCCAGGAACAGGGGGGAAGGTCACCCCTCCACTTT.

This sequence joins TRBV4-2 and TRBJ2-3; D may be TRBD2 (6 bases). CDR3 size: 15 residues. The ends were cut back, 7 bases at V and 1 base at J, with 15 bases in the middle. Germline CDR1 LGHNA, CDR2 YNFKEQ. The CDR3 spells CASTSGGGGTDTQYF. In DNA form, the CDR3 reads TGTGCCAGCACCTCCGGGGGAGGTGGCACAGATACGCAGTATTTT.